The 20 T cell receptor beta chains below all came from one sample that was sequenced in a study of identical twins. TCRdb reanalysed the 5' RACE reads using MiXCR and keeps one entry per CDR3 protein. The table records about 470,000 distinct CDR3 sequences, roughly 24% of them present only once. This sample also appeared in a second study, on T cells expressing NK-cell markers.

Source material: CD4+ T cells sorted from blood. These receptors were obtained from a woman aged 18-30 years in good health.

This chain links TRBV7-2 with TRBJ2-2, with D perhaps given as TRBD1 or TRBD2 (5 bases each). The germline gives CDR1 SGHTA, CDR2 FQGNSA. CDR3 length equals 14 residues. Trimming stripped 5 bases from V and 6 bases from J, with 13 bases between. CDR3 DNA sequence: TGTGCCAGCAGCCCAGGGACCGCAGCCGGGGAGCTGTTTTTT. Its translation: CASSPGTAAGELFF. The whole variable domain, filled in from reference TRBV7-2 and TRBJ2-2, reads GAGVSQSPSNKVTEKGKDVELRCDPISGHTALYWYRQSLGQGLEFLIYFQGNSAPDKSGLPSDRFSAERTGGSVSTLTIQRTQQEDSAVYLCASSPGTAAGELFFGEGSRLTVL.

The V gene is TRBV6-1, the J gene TRBJ1-2; unclear D gene. Between the trimmed V and J ends, which lost 9 bases and 3 bases, there was a span of 14 bases. Germline V gene lookup returns CDR1 MNHNS and CDR2 SASEGT. This CDR3 comprises 13 residues. For the CDR3, the DNA is TGTGCCAGTAGCGGACGAGGCGACTATGGCTACACCTTC. Protein product: CASSGRGDYGYTF.

There are a few counts of this clonotype. The rearrangement joins TRBV20-1 to TRBJ2-1, with a tentative D call TRBD2 (5 bases). Germline CDR1 DFQATT, CDR2 SNEGSKA (reference sequence). The CDR3 loop spans 14 amino acids. The V end lost 4 bases, the J end lost 7 bases, and 17 bases lay between the germline ends. The CDR3 loop reads CSAIPSPGGNEQFF. The CDR3 DNA reads TGCAGTGCTATTCCCTCCCCAGGAGGTAATGAGCAGTTCTTC.

This rearrangement joins TRBV5-6 to TRBJ2-3; D could derive from TRBD1 or TRBD2 (5 bases each). The CDR3 extends over 15 amino acids. The V gene's germline CDR1 is SGHDT and CDR2 YYEEEE. With 5 bases removed from V and 3 bases from J, the gap between germline ends came to 16 bases. In DNA form, the CDR3 reads TGTGCCAGCAGTTCTGACCTAGGGACGACAGATACGCAGTATTTT. Protein sequence: CASSSDLGTTDTQYF.

The rearrangement links TRBV14 to TRBJ2-3; TRBD1 agrees at 7 bases. V lost 2 bases, J lost 0 bases, and 5 bases stayed unmatched. CDR1 and CDR2 (germline): SGHDN, FVKESK. The CDR3 spans 16 residues. The CDR3 region is CASSQTGRGSTDTQYF. The CDR3 DNA follows: TGTGCCAGCAGCCAAACGGGCAGGGGGAGCACAGATACGCAGTATTTT.

The chain links TRBV6-1 to TRBJ2-1, with a possible D match to TRBD2 (5 bases). Germline lookup yields CDR1 MNHNS and CDR2 SASEGT. Trimming pared 6 bases from V and 5 bases from J, leaving 14 bases between. This CDR3 is built from 14 residues. CDR3 nucleotide sequence: TGTGCCAGCAGGCCGGAGGCGGTTCACAATGAGCAGTTCTTC. Protein product: CASRPEAVHNEQFF.

This clonotype was seen only once. The CDR3: CASSTLAGAGNEQFF. CDR3 sequence (DNA): TGTGCCAGCAGCACCTTAGCGGGAGCTGGGAATGAGCAGTTCTTC. J is TRBJ2-1 and V is TRBV9, with 9 bases lining up with TRBD2. Germline V gene lookup returns CDR1 SGDLS and CDR2 YYNGEE. This CDR3 is built from 15 residues. The ends lost 4 bases at V and 7 bases at J; junction bases unmatched: 9.

This sequence joins TRBV3-1 and TRBJ2-1, with 10 positions matching TRBD2. This CDR3 region has 16 residues. After removal of 2 bases from V and 7 bases from J, the junction contained 8 bases not matched to a gene. CDR1 is LGHDT and CDR2 is YNNKEL in the germline V gene (reference sequence). The CDR3, as DNA: TGTGCCAGCAGCCAAAGGCCCGCGACTAGCGGGAATGAGCAGTTCTTC. The encoded protein is CASSQRPATSGNEQFF.

V usage is TRBV20-1 and J usage is TRBJ1-6; D unresolved. The length of the CDR3 is 14 residues. Germline V gene sequence: CDR1 DFQATT, CDR2 SNEGSKA (reference sequence). V was clipped by 3 bases and J by 1 base, with 7 bases between them. The CDR3 nucleotides are TGCAGTGCTAGTTCTAGGTCCTATAATTCACCCCTCCACTTT. It translates to CSASSRSYNSPLHF.

This rearrangement joins TRBV10-3 to TRBJ2-5, with D perhaps matching TRBD1 (5 bases). The CDR3 has 12 residues. With 5 bases removed from V and 4 bases from J, the gap between germline ends came to 8 bases. Germline CDR1 reads ENHRY; CDR2 reads SYGVKD. The CDR3 DNA sequence: TGTGCCATCAGTTCAGGGTCAGAGACCCAGTACTTC. As protein: CAISSGSETQYF.

J is TRBJ1-1 and V is TRBV20-1, with 9 bases lining up with TRBD1. After removal of 3 bases from V and 1 base from J, the junction contained 6 bases not matched to a gene. The CDR3 has 15 residues. Germline values: CDR1 DFQATT, CDR2 SNEGSKA (reference sequence). CDR3 protein: CSASVPGQGNTEAFF. The CDR3 nucleotides read TGCAGTGCTAGTGTACCGGGACAGGGGAACACTGAAGCTTTCTTT.

The gene calls are TRBV20-1 and TRBJ2-3; 9 bases are shared with TRBD2. The CDR3 runs to 14 residues. Per germline, CDR1 DFQATT and CDR2 SNEGSKA (reference sequence). The CDR3 region is CTLTSGLSTDTQYF. DNA of the CDR3: TGCACTTTGACTAGCGGTCTTAGCACAGATACGCAGTATTTT.

This clonotype was seen a handful of times. V usage is TRBV3-1 and J usage is TRBJ2-1; D is undetermined. Germline loops: CDR1 LGHDT, CDR2 YNNKEL (reference sequence). Trimming cost V 0 bases and J 0 bases, with 12 bases left between them. This CDR3 is built from 17 residues. CDR3 in DNA: TGTGCCAGCAGCCAAGAACTTACTACCCTCTCCTACAATGAGCAGTTCTTC. It is translated as CASSQELTTLSYNEQFF.

This clonotype was seen a handful of times. This chain joins TRBV12-3 or TRBV12-4 and TRBJ2-3, with D perhaps matching TRBD1 or TRBD2 (6 bases each). The CDR3 covers 17 residues. Trimming took 6 bases from V and 1 from J, leaving 20 bases between them. This CDR3 reads CASSAGGSSGGTDTQYF. In DNA form, the CDR3 reads TGTGCCAGCAGCGCCGGGGGCTCTTCCGGCGGCACAGATACGCAGTATTTT.

At least ten counts were recorded for this clonotype. The chain couples TRBV27 to TRBJ2-2; D uncertain. The germline gives CDR1 MNHEY, CDR2 SMNVEV (reference sequence). Trimming took off 3 bases at V and 4 bases at J, with 12 bases between the two ends. The CDR3 has 15 amino acids. CDR3 amino acids: CASSFRLATTGELFF. The CDR3 DNA sequence: TGTGCCAGCAGTTTTCGGTTGGCGACCACCGGGGAGCTGTTTTTT.

This sequence joins TRBV30 and TRBJ2-3, with 7 bases matching TRBD2. Germline values: CDR1 GTSNPN, CDR2 SVGIG (reference sequence). The CDR3 loop spans 14 amino acids. V dropped 4 bases and J dropped 5; count of bases not matched to a gene: 9. The CDR3 sequence is CAWTNGRRGDTQYF. The CDR3, as DNA: TGTGCCTGGACTAACGGGAGGCGGGGAGATACGCAGTATTTT.

Written as DNA, the CDR3 is TGTGCCAGCAGTCCCAAGACTACCTTACCGGATACGCAGTATTTT. It specifies CASSPKTTLPDTQYF. The V and J genes are TRBV12-3 or TRBV12-4 and TRBJ2-3; D is possibly TRBD2 (5 bases). Trimming shortened V by 5 bases and J by 6 bases, and 18 bases separated the two germline ends. The CDR3 is 15 residues long.

The CDR3 region is CSAAGGPPHTQYF. In DNA form, the CDR3 reads TGCAGTGCAGCGGGGGGCCCGCCTCATACGCAGTATTTT. The rearrangement uses TRBV20-1 and TRBJ2-3; 9 bases line up with TRBD2. The germline V gene has CDR1 DFQATT and CDR2 SNEGSKA (reference sequence). V lost 6 bases, J lost 7 bases, and 8 bases stayed unmatched. This CDR3 has 13 amino acids.

This clonotype was seen a handful of times. This chain links TRBV10-3 with TRBJ2-3; D unclear. In germline, CDR1 is ENHRY, CDR2 SYGVKD. Trimming took 4 bases from V and 0 from J, leaving 5 bases between them. This CDR3 is built from 13 residues. CDR3 amino acids: CAISVGSTDTQYF. Written as DNA, the CDR3 is TGTGCCATCAGTGTTGGGAGCACAGATACGCAGTATTTT.

This clonotype was observed a handful of times. The chain has TRBV5-1 and TRBJ2-2; perhaps TRBD2 as D (6 bases). The CDR3 runs 15 residues. CDR1 is SGHRS and CDR2 is YFSETQ in the germline V gene. V lost 0 bases and J lost 1, with 7 bases in between. Here the CDR3 DNA reads TGCGCCAGCAGCTTGGCGGGGGAGAACACCGGGGAGCTGTTTTTT. Translation: CASSLAGENTGELFF.